These 7 T cell receptor beta chains came from one sample sequenced in a study of shared clonotypes between healthy human individuals. Produced via immunoSEQ multiplex PCR; TCRdb's table is partial and in-frame only. The sample carries approximately 2.1 million clones, approximately 93% recorded once. Sequencing was carried out using naive CD4+ T cells from PBMCs. The subset here: CD45RA+ positively selected. The receptors here all came from a man aged 18 to 29 in good health. Some clones in this sample may be carry-over from other donors' samples.

On this clone itself: Other DNA variants within this sample encode the same CDR3. V usage is TRBV18 and J usage is TRBJ2-2, with unresolved D. Trimming took 6 bases from V and 1 from J, leaving 9 bases between them. This CDR3 region has 14 residues. Germline V gene data show CDR1 as KGHSH and CDR2 as LQKENI. CDR3 protein: CASSPDLNTGELFF. The CDR3, as DNA: TGTGCCAGCTCCCCCGACCTGAACACCGGGGAGCTGTTTTTT.

This clone occurred once. The rearrangement joins TRBV27 to TRBJ1-2; 7 bases are shared with TRBD1. From germline, CDR1 is MNHEY and CDR2 SMNVEV (reference sequence). V shed 8 bases, J shed 7 bases, and the junction held 13 bases outside the gene matches. This CDR3 has 14 residues. CDR3 DNA: TGTGCCAGCGCTCGACTACAGGGGAAGGGTGGCTACACCTTC. Protein: CASARLQGKGGYTF.

The J gene is TRBJ1-2, the V gene TRBV5-1; 9 bases agree with TRBD1. The CDR3 runs to 16 residues. CDR1 is SGHRS and CDR2 is YFSETQ in the germline V gene. V was clipped by 4 bases and J by 4 bases; unmatched bases: 11. The CDR3 nucleotides read TGCGCCAGCAGCACGGGGACAGGGCAAGCCAGCTATGGCTACACCTTC. Amino acid sequence: CASSTGTGQASYGYTF.

The chain uses TRBV5-1 and TRBJ2-5; maybe TRBD1 (5 bases). The V gene's germline CDR1 is SGHRS and CDR2 YFSETQ. Trimming shortened V by 5 bases and J by 2 bases, and 16 bases separated the two germline ends. The CDR3 spans 15 residues. The CDR3 protein is CASSIRDWEQETQYF. The CDR3 DNA follows: TGCGCCAGCAGTATCAGGGATTGGGAACAAGAGACCCAGTACTTC.

This chain uses TRBV2 with TRBJ2-6; D not resolved. The V and J ends lost 7 bases and 2 bases respectively, with 9 bases between them. The CDR3 is 14 residues long. Germline CDR1 reads SNHLY; CDR2 reads FYNNEI. DNA for the CDR3: TGTGCCAGCACCCCACATACTGGGGCCAACGTCCTGACTTTC. Translation gives CASTPHTGANVLTF.

The gene calls are TRBV5-7 and TRBJ2-1; 8 bases are shared with TRBD1. TRBV5-7 is noted as an ORF with a role that remains uncertain. The J segment lost 12 bases and the V segment lost 7 bases, leaving 18 bases of the junction unmatched. CDR3 length equals 15 residues. The CDR3 reads CASFGPPGGGSGQFF. The DNA of the CDR3 is TGTGCCAGCTTCGGACCCCCAGGGGGCGGTTCAGGGCAGTTCTTC.

The CDR3: CASSLGWTGGGDEQFF. CDR3 nucleotides: TGCGCCAGCAGCTTGGGTTGGACAGGGGGCGGGGATGAGCAGTTCTTC. The chain carries TRBV5-1 and TRBJ2-1, with TRBD1 matching over 11 bases. The germline V gene has CDR1 SGHRS and CDR2 YFSETQ. Unmatched junction bases numbered 7, after V lost 0 bases and J lost 8 bases. The CDR3 spans 16 residues.